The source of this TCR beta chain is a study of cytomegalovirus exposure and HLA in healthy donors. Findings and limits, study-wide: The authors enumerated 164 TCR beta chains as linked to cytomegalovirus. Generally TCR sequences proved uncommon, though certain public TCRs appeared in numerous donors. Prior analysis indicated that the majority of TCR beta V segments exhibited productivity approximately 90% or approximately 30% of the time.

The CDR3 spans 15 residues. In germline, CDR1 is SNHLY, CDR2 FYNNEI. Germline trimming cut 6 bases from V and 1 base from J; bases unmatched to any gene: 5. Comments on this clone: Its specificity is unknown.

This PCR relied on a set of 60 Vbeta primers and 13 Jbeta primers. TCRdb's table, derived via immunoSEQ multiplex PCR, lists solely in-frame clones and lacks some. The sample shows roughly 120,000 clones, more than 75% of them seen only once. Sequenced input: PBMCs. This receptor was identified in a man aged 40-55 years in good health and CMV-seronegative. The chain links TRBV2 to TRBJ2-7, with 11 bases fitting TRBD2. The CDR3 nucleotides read TGTGCCAGCAGGAAATGGACTAGCGGGTCCTACGAGCAGTACTTC. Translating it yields CASRKWTSGSYEQYF.